This T cell receptor (beta chain) came from a study of cytotoxic CD8 clonotypes in ibrutinib-treated CLL. The data were produced by immunoSEQ multiplex PCR, yet TCRdb's version contains in-frame clones alone and is incomplete. Of 70,000 to 85,000 clones in the sample, more than 75% were seen once. This CDR3 region has 14 residues. Between the trimmed V and J ends, which lost 3 bases and 4 bases, there was a span of 14 bases. CDR1 is GTSNPN, CDR2 SVGIG, per germline (reference sequence). The specimen was PBMCs, collected at disease progression, from a patient treated with ibrutinib. The chain is built from TRBV30 and TRBJ2-3; TRBD1 might be the D (5 bases). This TCR derives from a human donor with chronic lymphocytic leukemia. Here the CDR3 DNA reads TGTGCCTGGAGGGACATCCGGGCAGCAGATACGCAGTATTTT. Protein sequence: CAWRDIRAADTQYF.